This T cell receptor beta chain was found in a study of OX40 agonist ivuxolimab in advanced cancers. The overall study: A mean age of around 60 years, range roughly 23 to 79, was recorded, and 70% to 85% were male.

As regards this clone: As yet, its antigen is unknown.

Germline lookup yields CDR1 LNHDA and CDR2 SQIVND (reference sequence). The CDR3 is made up of 13 amino acids. The germline V and J ends were trimmed by 6 bases and 2 bases, with 10 bases remaining between them. Study results and limitations: Antigens targeted by the expanded peripheral T cells were not determined. The average count of expanded clones was higher among CD8+ T cells than among CD4+. Blood T cells, both CD4+ and CD8+, expanded clonally by week 6 at 0.1 to 3.0 mg/kg.

This table comes from immunoSEQ multiplex PCR, and its TCRdb copy is limited to in-frame clones, with some not included. The table lists roughly 32,000 clones, about 90% of them singletons, with 4% to 5% in the top ten. The origin of this receptor is an adult with an advanced solid tumor such as melanoma, head and neck, liver or kidney cancer. The sample was CD4+ or CD8+ T cells sorted from blood, taken in a trial of the OX40 agonist ivuxolimab. This rearrangement joins TRBV19 to TRBJ1-1; a possible D gene is TRBD1 (6 bases). The DNA for the CDR3 is TGTGCCAGTAGCCAGACAGGAAACACTGAAGCTTTCTTT. It specifies CASSQTGNTEAFF.